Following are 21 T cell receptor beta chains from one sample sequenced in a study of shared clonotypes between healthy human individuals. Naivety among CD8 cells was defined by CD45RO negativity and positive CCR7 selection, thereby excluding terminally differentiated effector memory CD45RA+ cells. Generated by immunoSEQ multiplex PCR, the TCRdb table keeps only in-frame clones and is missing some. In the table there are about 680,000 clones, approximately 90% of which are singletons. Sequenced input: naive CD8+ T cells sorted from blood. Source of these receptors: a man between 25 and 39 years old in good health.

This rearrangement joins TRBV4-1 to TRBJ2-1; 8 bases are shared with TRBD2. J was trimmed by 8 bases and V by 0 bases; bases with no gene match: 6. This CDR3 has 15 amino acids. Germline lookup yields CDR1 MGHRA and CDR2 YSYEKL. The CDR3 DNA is TGCGCCAGCAGCCAAGATAGCCTAGCGGGCGATGAGCAGTTCTTC. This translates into CASSQDSLAGDEQFF.

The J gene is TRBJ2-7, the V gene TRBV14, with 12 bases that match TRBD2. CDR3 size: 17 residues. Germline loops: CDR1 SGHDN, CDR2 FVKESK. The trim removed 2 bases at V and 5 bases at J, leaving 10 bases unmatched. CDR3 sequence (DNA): TGTGCCAGCAGCCAAACAGCCGGACTAGCGGGAAATCACGAGCAGTACTTC. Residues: CASSQTAGLAGNHEQYF.

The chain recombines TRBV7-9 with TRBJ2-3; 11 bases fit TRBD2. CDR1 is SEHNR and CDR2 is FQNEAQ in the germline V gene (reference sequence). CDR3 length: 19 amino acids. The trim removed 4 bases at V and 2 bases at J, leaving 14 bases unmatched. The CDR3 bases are TGTGCCAGCAGCTCCTGGGGACTAGCGGAAGGGGGGCTCACAGATACGCAGTATTTT. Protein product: CASSSWGLAEGGLTDTQYF. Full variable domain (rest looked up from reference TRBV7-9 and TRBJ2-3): DTGVSQNPRHKITKRGQNVTFRCDPISEHNRLYWYRQTLGQGPEFLTYFQNEAQLEKSRLLSDRFSAERPKGSFSTLEIQRTEQGDSAMYLCASSSWGLAEGGLTDTQYFGPGTRLTVL.

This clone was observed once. The CDR3 region has the DNA TGTGCCAGCAGCCTTGGACTAGCGGAGCCGTACGGGGAGCTGTTTTTT. This gives the protein CASSLGLAEPYGELFF. The V and J genes are TRBV5-4 and TRBJ2-2, with 10 bases matching TRBD2. The CDR3 consists of 16 residues. The germline V gene encodes CDR1 SGHNT and CDR2 YYREEE (reference sequence). The trim removed 4 bases at V and 7 bases at J, leaving 10 bases unmatched.

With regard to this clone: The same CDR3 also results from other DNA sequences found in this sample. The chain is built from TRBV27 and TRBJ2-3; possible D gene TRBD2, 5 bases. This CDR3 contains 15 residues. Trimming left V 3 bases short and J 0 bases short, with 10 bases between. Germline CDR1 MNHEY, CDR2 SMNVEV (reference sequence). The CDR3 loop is CASSFRRTSTDTQYF. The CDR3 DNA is TGTGCCAGCAGTTTTCGGAGGACTAGCACAGATACGCAGTATTTT.

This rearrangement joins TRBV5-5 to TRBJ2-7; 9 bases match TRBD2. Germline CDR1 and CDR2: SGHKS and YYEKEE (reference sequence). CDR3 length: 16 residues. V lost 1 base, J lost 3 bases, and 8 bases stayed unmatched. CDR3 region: CASSLTSGLGIYEQYF. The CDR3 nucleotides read TGTGCCAGCAGCTTGACTAGCGGGTTAGGGATCTACGAGCAGTACTTC.

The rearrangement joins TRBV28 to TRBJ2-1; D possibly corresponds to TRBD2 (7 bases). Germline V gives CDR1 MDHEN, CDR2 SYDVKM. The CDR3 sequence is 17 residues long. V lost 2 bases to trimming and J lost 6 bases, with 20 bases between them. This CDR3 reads CASSLLGGPGSGNEQFF. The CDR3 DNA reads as TGTGCCAGCAGTTTACTCGGGGGGCCCGGTTCCGGCAATGAGCAGTTCTTC.

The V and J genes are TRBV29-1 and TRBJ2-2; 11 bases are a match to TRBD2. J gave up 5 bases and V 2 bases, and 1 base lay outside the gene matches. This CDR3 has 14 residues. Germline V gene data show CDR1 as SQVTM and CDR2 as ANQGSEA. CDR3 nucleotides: TGCAGCGTTGAAACTAGCGGGAGTACCGGGGAGCTGTTTTTT. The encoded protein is CSVETSGSTGELFF.

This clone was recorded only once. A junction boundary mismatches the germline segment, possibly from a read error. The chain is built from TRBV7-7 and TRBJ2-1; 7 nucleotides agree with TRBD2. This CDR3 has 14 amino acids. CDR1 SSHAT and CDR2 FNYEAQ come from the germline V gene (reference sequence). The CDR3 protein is CASSLVSGYNEQFF. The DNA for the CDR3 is TGTGCTAGCAGCTTAGTTAGCGGGTACAATGAGCAGTTCTTC.

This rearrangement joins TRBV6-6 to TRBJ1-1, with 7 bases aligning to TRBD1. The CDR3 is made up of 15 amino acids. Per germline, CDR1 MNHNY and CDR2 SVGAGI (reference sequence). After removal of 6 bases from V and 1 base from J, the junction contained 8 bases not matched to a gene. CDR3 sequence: CASRTPTGWNTEAFF. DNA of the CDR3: TGTGCCAGCAGAACTCCGACAGGGTGGAACACTGAAGCTTTCTTT.

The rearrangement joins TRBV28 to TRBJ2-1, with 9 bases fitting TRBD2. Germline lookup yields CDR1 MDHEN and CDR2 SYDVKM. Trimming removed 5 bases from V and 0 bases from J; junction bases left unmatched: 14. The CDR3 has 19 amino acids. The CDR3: CASSRLAGRRFGSYNEQFF. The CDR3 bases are TGTGCCAGCAGTCGGCTAGCGGGACGGCGCTTTGGCTCCTACAATGAGCAGTTCTTC.

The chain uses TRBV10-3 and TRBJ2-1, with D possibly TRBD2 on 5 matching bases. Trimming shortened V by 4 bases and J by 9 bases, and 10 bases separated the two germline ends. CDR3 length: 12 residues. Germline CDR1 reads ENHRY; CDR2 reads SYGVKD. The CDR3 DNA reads TGTGCCATCAGTGGTGCTAGCAGTGAGCAGTTCTTC. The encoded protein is CAISGASSEQFF.

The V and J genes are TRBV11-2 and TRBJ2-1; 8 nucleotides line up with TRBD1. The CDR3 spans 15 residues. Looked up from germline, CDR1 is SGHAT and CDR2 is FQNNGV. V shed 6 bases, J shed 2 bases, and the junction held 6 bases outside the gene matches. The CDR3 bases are TGTGCCAGCAGAATAGACAGGGGTCCCTACAATGAGCAGTTCTTC. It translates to CASRIDRGPYNEQFF. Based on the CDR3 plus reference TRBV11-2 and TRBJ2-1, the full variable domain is EAGVAQSPRYKIIEKRQSVAFWCNPISGHATLYWYQQILGQGPKLLIQFQNNGVVDDSQLPKDRFSAERLKGVDSTLKIQPAKLEDSAVYLCASRIDRGPYNEQFFGPGTRLTVL.

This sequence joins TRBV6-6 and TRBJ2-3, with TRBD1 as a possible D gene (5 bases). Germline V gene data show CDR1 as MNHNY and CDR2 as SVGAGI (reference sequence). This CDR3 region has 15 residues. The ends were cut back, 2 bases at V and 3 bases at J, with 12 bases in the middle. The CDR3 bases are TGTGCCAGCAGTTACCCGGCTGACAGTACAGATACGCAGTATTTT. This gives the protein CASSYPADSTDTQYF.

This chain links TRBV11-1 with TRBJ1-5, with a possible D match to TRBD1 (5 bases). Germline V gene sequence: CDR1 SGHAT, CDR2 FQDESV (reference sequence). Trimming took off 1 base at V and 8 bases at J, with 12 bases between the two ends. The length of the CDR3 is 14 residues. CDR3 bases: TGTGCCAGCAGCTTAGAGGCGGGGCTGGAGCCCCAGCATTTT. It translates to CASSLEAGLEPQHF. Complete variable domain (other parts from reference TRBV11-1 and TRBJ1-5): EAEVAQSPRYKITEKSQAVAFWCDPISGHATLYWYRQILGQGPELLVQFQDESVVDDSQLPKDRFSAERLKGVDSTLKIQPAELGDSAMYLCASSLEAGLEPQHFGDGTRLSIL.

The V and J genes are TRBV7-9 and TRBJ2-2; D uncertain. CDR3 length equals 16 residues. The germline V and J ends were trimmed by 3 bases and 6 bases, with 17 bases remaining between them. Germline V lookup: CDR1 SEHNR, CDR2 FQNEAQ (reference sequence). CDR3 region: CASSLSSGGLSGELFF. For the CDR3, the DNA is TGTGCCAGCAGCTTGAGTTCGGGCGGTTTATCCGGGGAGCTGTTTTTT.

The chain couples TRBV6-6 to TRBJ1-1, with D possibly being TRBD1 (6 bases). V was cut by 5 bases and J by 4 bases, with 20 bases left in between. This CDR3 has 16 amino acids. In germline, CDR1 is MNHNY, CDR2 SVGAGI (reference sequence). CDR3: CASSPDLIMTGTEAFF. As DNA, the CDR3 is TGTGCCAGCAGTCCCGACCTAATCATGACAGGCACTGAAGCTTTCTTT.

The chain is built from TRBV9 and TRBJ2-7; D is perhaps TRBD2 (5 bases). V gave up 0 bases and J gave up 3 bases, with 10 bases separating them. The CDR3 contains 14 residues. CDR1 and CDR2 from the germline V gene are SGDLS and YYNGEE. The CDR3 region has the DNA TGTGCCAGCAGCGTAGCTGGGAGCGGCTACGAGCAGTACTTC. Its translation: CASSVAGSGYEQYF.

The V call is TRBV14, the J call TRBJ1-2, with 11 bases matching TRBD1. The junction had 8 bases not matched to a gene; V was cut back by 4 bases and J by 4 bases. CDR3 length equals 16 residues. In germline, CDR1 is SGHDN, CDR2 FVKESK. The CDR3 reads CASSPTSGTGGYGYTF. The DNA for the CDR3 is TGTGCCAGCAGCCCAACCTCCGGGACAGGGGGCTATGGCTACACCTTC.

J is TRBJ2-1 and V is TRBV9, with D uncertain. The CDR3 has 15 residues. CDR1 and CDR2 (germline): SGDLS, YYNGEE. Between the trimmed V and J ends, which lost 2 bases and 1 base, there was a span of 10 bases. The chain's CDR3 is CASSVDGASYNEQFF. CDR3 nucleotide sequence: TGTGCCAGCAGCGTTGACGGAGCGTCCTACAATGAGCAGTTCTTC.

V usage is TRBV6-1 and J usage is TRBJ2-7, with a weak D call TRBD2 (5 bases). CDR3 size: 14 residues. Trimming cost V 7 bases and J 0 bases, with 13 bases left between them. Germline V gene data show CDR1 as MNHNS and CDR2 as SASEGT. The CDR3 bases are TGTGCCAGCACCCTCCTAGGGAGCTCCTACGAGCAGTACTTC. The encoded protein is CASTLLGSSYEQYF.